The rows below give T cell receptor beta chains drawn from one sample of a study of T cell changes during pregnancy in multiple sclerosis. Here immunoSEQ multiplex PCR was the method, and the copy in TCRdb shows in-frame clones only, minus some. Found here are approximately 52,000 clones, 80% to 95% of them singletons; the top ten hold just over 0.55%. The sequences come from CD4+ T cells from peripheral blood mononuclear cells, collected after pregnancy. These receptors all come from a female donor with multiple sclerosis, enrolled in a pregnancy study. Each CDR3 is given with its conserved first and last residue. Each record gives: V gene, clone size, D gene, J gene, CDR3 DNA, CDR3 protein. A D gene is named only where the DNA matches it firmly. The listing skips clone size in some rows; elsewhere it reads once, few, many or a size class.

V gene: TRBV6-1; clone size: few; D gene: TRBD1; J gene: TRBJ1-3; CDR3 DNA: TGTGCCAGCAGGGGACAGGGGGTTTCTGGAAACACCATATATTTT; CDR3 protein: CASRGQGVSGNTIYF
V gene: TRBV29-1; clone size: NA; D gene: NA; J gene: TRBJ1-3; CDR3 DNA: TGCAGCGTTGAAGATCCAGGGGGAAACACCATATATTTT; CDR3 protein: CSVEDPGGNTIYF
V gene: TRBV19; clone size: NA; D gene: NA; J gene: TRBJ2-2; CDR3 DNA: TGTGCCAGTAGTCCGAACAGGGTCACCGGGGAGCTGTTTTTT; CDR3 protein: CASSPNRVTGELFF
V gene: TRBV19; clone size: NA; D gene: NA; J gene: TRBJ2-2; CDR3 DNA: TGTGCCAGTAGTATAGACCCGGACAGAGTCACCGGGGAGCTGTTTTTT; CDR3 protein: CASSIDPDRVTGELFF
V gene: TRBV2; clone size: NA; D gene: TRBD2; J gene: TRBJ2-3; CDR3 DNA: TGTGCCAGCAGTGTCCAAGGAGCGGGAGGGAGGAATACGCAGTATTTT; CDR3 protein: CASSVQGAGGRNTQYF
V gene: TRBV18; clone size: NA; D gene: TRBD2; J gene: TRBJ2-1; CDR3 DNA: TGTGCCAGCTCACCACCCCAGGGTAGCGGGAGGGCCGCCTACAATGAGCAGTTCTTC; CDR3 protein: CASSPPQGSGRAAYNEQFF
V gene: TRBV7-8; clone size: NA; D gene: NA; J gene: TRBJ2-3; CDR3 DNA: TGTGCCAGCAGCTTAGGGCGGCGTAGCACAGATACGCAGTATTTT; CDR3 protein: CASSLGRRSTDTQYF
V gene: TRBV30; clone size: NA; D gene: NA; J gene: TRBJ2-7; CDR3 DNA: TGTGCCTGGGAGGCGGGTGGGAGACTCCAAGAGCAGTACTTC; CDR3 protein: CAWEAGGRLQEQYF
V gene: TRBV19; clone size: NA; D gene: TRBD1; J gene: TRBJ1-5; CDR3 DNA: TGTGCCACCGGGACAGGGGGTATTCAGCCCCAGCATTTT; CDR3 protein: CATGTGGIQPQHF
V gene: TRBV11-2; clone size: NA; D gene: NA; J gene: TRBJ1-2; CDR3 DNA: TGTGCCAGCAGCTCCGACGGAGCCGCTTATGGCTACACCTTC; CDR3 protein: CASSSDGAAYGYTF
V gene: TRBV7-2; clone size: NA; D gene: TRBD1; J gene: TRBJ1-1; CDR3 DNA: TGTGCCAGCAGAGCTGCTGATCAACAGGGGGCTAGCACTGAAGCTTTCTTT; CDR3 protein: CASRAADQQGASTEAFF
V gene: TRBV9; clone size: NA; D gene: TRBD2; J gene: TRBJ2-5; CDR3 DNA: TGTGCCAGCAGCTCCGGAGGGGTAGCGGGAAGCGGAGGAGAGACCCAGTACTTC; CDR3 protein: CASSSGGVAGSGGETQYF
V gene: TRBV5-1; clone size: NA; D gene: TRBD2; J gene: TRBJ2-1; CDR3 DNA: TGCGCCAGCAGCTTGGGTGGGACTACCTCTAACAATGAGCAGTTCTTC; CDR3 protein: CASSLGGTTSNNEQFF
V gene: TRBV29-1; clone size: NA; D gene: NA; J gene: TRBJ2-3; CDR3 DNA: TGCAGCGTTGTTGGGCTCACAGATACGCAGTATTTT; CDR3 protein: CSVVGLTDTQYF
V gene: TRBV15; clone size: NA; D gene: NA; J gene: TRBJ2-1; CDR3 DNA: TGTGCCACCAGCAGAGGTTTGCCGGGAAATGAGCAGTTCTTC; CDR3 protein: CATSRGLPGNEQFF
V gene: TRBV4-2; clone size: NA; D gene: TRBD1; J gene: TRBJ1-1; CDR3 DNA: TGTGCCAGCAGCCAAGGGACAGGGTACACTGAAGCTTTCTTT; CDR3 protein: CASSQGTGYTEAFF
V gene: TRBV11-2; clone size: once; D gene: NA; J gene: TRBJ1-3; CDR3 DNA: TGTGCCAGCAGCTTATCAGGTCACTCTGGAAACACCATATATTTT; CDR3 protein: CASSLSGHSGNTIYF
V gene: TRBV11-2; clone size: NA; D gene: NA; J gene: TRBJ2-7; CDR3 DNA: TGTGCCAGCAGCTTGGGACTGAACTCCTACGAGCAGTACTTC; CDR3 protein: CASSLGLNSYEQYF